This T cell receptor (beta chain) was identified during a study of Tregs in tolerant kidney transplant recipients (dated by TCRdb to between 2018 and 2020). Study-level background: Related donors were used in the transplants with nonmyeloablative bone marrow transplantation, and mixed chimerism was transient in the human trials. The study applied TCRbeta sequencing to find donor-specific regulatory T cells before combined kidney and bone marrow transplantation and then followed those same cells after transplant. Broader findings and caveats from the paper: Biological reproducibility was not directly addressed, though technical replication error appeared minimal. Because only a small number of patients were included, the study had limitations, and the results will need to be validated in larger populations as well as under other immunosuppression protocols. Expanding Tregs with activated donor B cells appeared to identify the most biologically relevant and donor-specific TCRbeta repertoire. Donor-specific Treg expansion exceeded global Treg expansion in tolerant patients, suggesting antigen-driven rather than nonspecific expansion. For some patients the PCR primers changed over time, which made it impossible to compare the samples from those patients at the nucleotide level.

As for this clone: Its recognized antigen is unknown. It has no much larger one-base neighbor in the sample; base qualities were not kept.

For TCRbeta CDR3 sequencing, genomic DNA from the sorted cells was extracted using the QIAGEN DNeasy Blood and Tissue Kit. High-throughput TCRbeta CDR3 sequencing, including PCR amplification with bias correction and internal controls, was performed commercially through immunoSEQ. The authors' analysis ran thus. Unique productive TCRbeta sequences were defined by CDR3 nucleotide sequence where primers matched, and otherwise by CDR3 amino acid sequence together with Vbeta and Jbeta genes. To correct for sorting error, sequences found in more than one sorted population at a frequency ratio of 2:1 or less were discarded, and the remaining shared sequences were assigned to the population with the higher frequency. Donor-reactive sequences were defined as at least 5-fold expanded in CFSE-low cells versus unstimulated cells, with frequency of at least 0.01% in CFSE-low cells. Repertoire divergence was quantified by Jensen-Shannon divergence calculated from the top 100 TCRbeta sequences ranked by frequency. When a sample had multiple sequencing runs, each run was corrected for sorting error separately and the runs were then pooled. TCRdb stores this immuneACCESS table with in-frame sequences only. Part of the clones is absent; in the studies checked, under half of the shortfall reflects unresolved V genes, and no reason is known for the rest. The DNA was the basis for D and trimming; V, J and clone size are from that table. This sample lists under 80,000 clones; approximately 83% were detected once. The ten largest clones represent approximately 2.1% of the sample.

The junction shows trimming of 4 bases on V and 2 bases on J, and the gene matches do not reach 12 bases of it. From the germline V gene, CDR1 is SGHDT and CDR2 is YYEEEE. Spanning cysteine to phenylalanine, the CDR3 consists of 18 amino acids. Kept here is only the CDR3 DNA, which spans 54 bases and is read in frame from base 1. The time point label, read with the paper, signifies: blood sample drawn before combined kidney and bone marrow transplant. Thawed PBMCs were FACS-sorted into unstimulated Tregs (CD4+CD25+CD127-), CD4+ non-Tregs (CD4+CD25-), CD4 cells and CD8 cells. Before Treg sorting, thawed PBMCs were rested overnight at 37°C with 200 IU/ml IL-2. A few combined kidney and bone marrow transplant recipients from the ITN036ST trial were included as patients, and samples were available only from these trial subjects. Healthy control blood was separated into PBMCs by Ficoll density gradient and cryopreserved, and patient PBMCs were collected both before and after transplant.

The sequenced sample was Tregs from blood, obtained before the transplant. The clonotype was recovered from a human donor who received a combined kidney and bone marrow transplant. The chain uses TRBV5-6 and TRBJ2-3, with TRBD2 identical over 11 junction bases. The CDR3 is CASSTLPGLAVITDTQYF. The nucleotides are TGTGCCAGCAGCACCCTCCCGGGACTAGCGGTAATCACAGATACGCAGTATTTT.